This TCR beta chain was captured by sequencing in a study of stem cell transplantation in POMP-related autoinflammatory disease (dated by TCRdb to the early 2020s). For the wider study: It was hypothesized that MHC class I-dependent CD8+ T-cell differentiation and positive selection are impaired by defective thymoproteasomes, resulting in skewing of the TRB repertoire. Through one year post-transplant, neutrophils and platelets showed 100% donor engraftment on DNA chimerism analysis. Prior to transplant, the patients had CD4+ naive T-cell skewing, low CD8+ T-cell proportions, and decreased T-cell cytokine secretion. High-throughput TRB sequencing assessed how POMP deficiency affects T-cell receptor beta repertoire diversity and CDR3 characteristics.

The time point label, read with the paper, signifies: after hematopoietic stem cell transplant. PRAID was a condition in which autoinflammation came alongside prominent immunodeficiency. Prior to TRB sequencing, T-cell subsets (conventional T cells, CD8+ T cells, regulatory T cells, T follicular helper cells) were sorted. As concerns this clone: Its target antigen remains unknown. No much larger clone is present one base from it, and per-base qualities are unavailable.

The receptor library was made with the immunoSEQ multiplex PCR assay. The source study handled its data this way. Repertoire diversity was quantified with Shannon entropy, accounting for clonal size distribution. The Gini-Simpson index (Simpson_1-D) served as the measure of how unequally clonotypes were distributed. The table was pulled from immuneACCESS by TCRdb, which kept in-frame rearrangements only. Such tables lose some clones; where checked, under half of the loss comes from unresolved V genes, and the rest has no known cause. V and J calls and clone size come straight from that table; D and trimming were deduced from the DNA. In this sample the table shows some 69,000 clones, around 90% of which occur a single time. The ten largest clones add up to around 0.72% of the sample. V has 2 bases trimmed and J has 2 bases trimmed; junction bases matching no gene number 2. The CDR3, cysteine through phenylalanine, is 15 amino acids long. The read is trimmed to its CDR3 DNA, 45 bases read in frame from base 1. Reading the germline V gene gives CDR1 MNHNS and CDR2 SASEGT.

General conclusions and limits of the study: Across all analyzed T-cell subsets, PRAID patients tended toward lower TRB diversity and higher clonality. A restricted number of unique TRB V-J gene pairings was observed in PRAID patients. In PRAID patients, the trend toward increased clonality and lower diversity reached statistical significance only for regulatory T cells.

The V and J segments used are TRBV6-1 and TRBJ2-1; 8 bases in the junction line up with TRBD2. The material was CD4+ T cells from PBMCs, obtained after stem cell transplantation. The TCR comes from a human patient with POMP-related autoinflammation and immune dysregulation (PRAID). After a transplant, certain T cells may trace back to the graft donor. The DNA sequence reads TGTGCCAGCAGTGAAAGAGCGGGAGCCTACAATGAGCAGTTCTTC. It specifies CASSERAGAYNEQFF.